This T cell receptor (beta chain) was captured by sequencing in a study of OX40 agonist ivuxolimab in advanced cancers. Study overall: Clinicians treated patients with ivuxolimab, an agonistic anti-OX40 (CD134) antibody. Every 2 weeks, patients got intravenous ivuxolimab at one of six dose levels (0.01-10 mg/kg). Study results and limitations: At doses 0.1 to 3.0 mg/kg, CD4+ and CD8+ clones expanded. In CD8+ T cells, expanded clones were on average more numerous than in CD4+.

Sequenced by immunoSEQ multiplex PCR; TCRdb stores in-frame clones only, minus some. Of tens of thousands of clones listed, roughly 87% are singletons. This CDR3 is 15 amino acids long. Germline trimming cut 3 bases from V and 4 bases from J; bases unmatched to any gene: 8. In germline, CDR1 is MNHNS, CDR2 SASEGT. Regarding this clone: Antigen: not known.

This TCR was sampled from an adult with an advanced solid tumor such as melanoma, head and neck, liver or kidney cancer. The sequencing here drew on CD4+ or CD8+ T cells sorted from blood, taken in a trial of the OX40 agonist ivuxolimab. The chain links TRBV6-1 to TRBJ1-2, with 7 nucleotides matching TRBD1. CDR3 sequence: CASSEYSRQGYGYTF. CDR3 DNA: TGTGCCAGCAGTGAGTATTCGCGACAGGGCTATGGCTACACCTTC.